This TCR beta chain was sequenced in a study of blood T cell repertoires in COVID-19. In the study overall: Sites in the United States, Italy and Spain provided acute and convalescent COVID-19 samples. The cDNA or gDNA used as material had been derived from T cells, B-cell-depleted T cells, or PBMCs.

Per the study methods: Reference gene primer amplification gave nucleated cell count estimates. TCRdb's table, derived via immunoSEQ multiplex PCR, lists solely in-frame clones and lacks some. V and J calls plus clone size are reproduced from that table; the DNA served to infer D and trimming. The data contain approximately 460,000 clones, roughly nine tenths of them seen just once; the ten biggest clones take up approximately 0.9%. CDR1 and CDR2 (germline): SGHNT, YYREEE (reference sequence). The CDR3 has 15 residues. Trimming took 3 bases from V and 10 from J, leaving 17 bases between them. Patients from Seattle were sampled longitudinally, starting during active infection.

The sample consisted of peripheral blood. This rearrangement joins TRBV5-4 to TRBJ1-6, with D possibly being TRBD1 (5 bases). This TCR was recovered from a man between 18 and 29 years old with COVID-19, enrolled during active disease. The CDR3 sequence: CASSSQGWAGSPLHF. The CDR3 DNA reads TGTGCCAGCAGCTCTCAGGGCTGGGCAGGATCACCCCTCCACTTT.